What follows describes a single TCR beta chain. The record originates from a study of blood T cells in healthy people across ages. Using a J-beta primer mix together with a sample-barcoded 5' primer, a second PCR was run for roughly 6 to 12 cycles. Carrying 12 random nucleotides, a template-switch adaptor labeled each individual cDNA molecule. A minimum of 2.5 million CDR3-containing paired-end reads was obtained for each sample. TCRdb called the 5' RACE reads again in MiXCR, with one record for every CDR3 protein. The profile covers roughly 800,000 distinct CDR3 sequences, with 25% appearing a single time and 3.7% taken by the ten largest. These records were also assigned to another study, of T cells of mothers and their children.

This sequence originates from a boy aged 5-17 years in good health. Sample: blood.

The CDR3 is CASSPGTGNEKLFF. The CDR3 bases are TGTGCTAGCAGCCCCGGGACAGGGAATGAAAAACTGTTTTTT. The J gene is TRBJ1-4, the V gene TRBV18; TRBD1 aligns across 9 bases. The CDR3 has 14 amino acids. Germline V gene sequence: CDR1 KGHSH, CDR2 LQKENI.